These 21 T cell receptor beta chains originate from one sample sequenced in a study of Ad26.COV2.S vaccination and SARS-CoV-2 variants. The protocol was immunoSEQ multiplex PCR, while the TCRdb copy is restricted to in-frame clones and leaves out a portion. This sample has 400,000 to 450,000 clones; approximately 92% occur once, and the top ten carry about 12%. Regarding treatment: some 20 received Ad26.COV2.S at low or high dose, single or two shots; 5 received placebo; per-sample allocation not given. Vaccine and placebo recipients were sampled on day 63 after the first injection. Specimen: peripheral blood, collected in a trial of Ad26.COV2.S vaccine versus placebo. Receptors originate from a person aged 18 to 59 who received the Ad26.COV2.S COVID-19 vaccine or a placebo.

The rearrangement uses TRBV11-2 and TRBJ2-5; D unresolved. Trimming shortened V by 5 bases and J by 1 base, and 11 bases separated the two germline ends. The CDR3 is 14 residues long. Germline assignment: CDR1 SGHAT and CDR2 FQNNGV. The CDR3 reads CASSPLAAQETQYF. CDR3 sequence (DNA): TGTGCCAGCAGCCCATTGGCAGCCCAAGAGACCCAGTACTTC.

The chain links TRBV28 to TRBJ2-5; TRBD2 matches 15 bases. CDR1 is MDHEN, CDR2 SYDVKM, per germline. The J segment lost 5 bases and the V segment lost 5 bases, leaving 6 bases of the junction unmatched. The CDR3 extends over 16 amino acids. DNA for the CDR3: TGTGCCAGCAGTCCCGGGGGACTAGCGGGAGGCGAGACCCAGTACTTC. Protein product: CASSPGGLAGGETQYF.

The chain joins TRBV12-3 or TRBV12-4 to TRBJ1-1, with D perhaps matching TRBD1 (6 bases). V was clipped by 4 bases and J by 10 bases, with 13 bases between them. This CDR3 comprises 12 residues. This CDR3 reads CASSSLQGLAFF. The CDR3 DNA reads as TGTGCCAGCAGTTCCCTACAGGGTCTAGCTTTCTTT.

This chain connects TRBV19 to TRBJ1-5; 12 bases match TRBD1. Germline assignment: CDR1 LNHDA and CDR2 SQIVND (reference sequence). The CDR3 covers 18 residues. V lost 1 base and J lost 1; bases outside the gene matches: 5. CDR3 DNA sequence: TGTGCCAGTAGTATAGGCGGGACAGGGGGCTTGAGCAATCAGCCCCAGCATTTT. Amino acid sequence: CASSIGGTGGLSNQPQHF.

The rearrangement links TRBV30 to TRBJ1-6, with a weak D call TRBD1 (6 bases). There are 13 residues in the CDR3. V lost 3 bases to trimming and J lost 6 bases, with 9 bases between them. Germline V gene data show CDR1 as GTSNPN and CDR2 as SVGIG (reference sequence). This chain's CDR3 is CAWRDRVNSPLHF. The CDR3 DNA follows: TGTGCCTGGAGGGACAGAGTTAATTCACCCCTCCACTTT.

V usage is TRBV6-5 and J usage is TRBJ2-2, with 7 bases matching TRBD2. Germline trimming cut 5 bases from V and 6 bases from J; bases unmatched to any gene: 6. The germline CDR1 and CDR2 sequences are MNHEY and SVGAGI. The CDR3 runs 14 residues. As DNA, the CDR3 is TGTGCCAGCAGTACGACTAGCTTCGCCGGGGAGCTGTTTTTT. This codes for CASSTTSFAGELFF.

The chain links TRBV19 to TRBJ1-4; tentatively, D is TRBD1 (5 bases). The ends were cut back, 7 bases at V and 7 bases at J, with 16 bases in the middle. The CDR3 extends over 14 amino acids. The germline V gene has CDR1 LNHDA and CDR2 SQIVND (reference sequence). The CDR3 sequence is CASTGEQNREKLFF. The CDR3 coding sequence is TGTGCCAGTACGGGGGAACAGAACCGTGAAAAACTGTTTTTT.

V is TRBV18 and J is TRBJ1-2; 7 positions agree with TRBD1. The CDR3 sequence is 14 residues long. Germline V gene data show CDR1 as KGHSH and CDR2 as LQKENI. Trimming took 3 bases from V and 6 from J; bases not matched to a gene: 7. The CDR3 is CASSPQGVRDGYTF. The CDR3 bases are TGTGCCAGCTCACCCCAGGGGGTACGGGATGGCTACACCTTC.

The chain links TRBV27 to TRBJ2-7; D remains ambiguous. The CDR3 length is 9 residues. Germline values: CDR1 MNHEY, CDR2 SMNVEV (reference sequence). The V end was cut by 7 bases, the J end by 4 bases, with 2 bases between. In DNA, the CDR3 is TGTGCCAGCAAATACGAGCAGTACTTC. Translated: CASKYEQYF.

This chain connects TRBV12-2 to TRBJ2-2; the table's D call, TRBD1, has no DNA check behind it. TRBV12-2 is annotated as a pseudogene. The CDR3 extends over 15 amino acids. The CDR3 protein is CASRLGQGGAGELFF. The CDR3, as DNA: TGTGCAAGTCGCCTCGGACAGGGGGGAGCCGGGGAGCTGTTTTTT.

The chain is built from TRBV27 and TRBJ1-1; the D gene is possibly TRBD1 (5 bases). Per germline, CDR1 MNHEY and CDR2 SMNVEV (reference sequence). This CDR3 has 14 residues. The germline V and J ends were trimmed by 2 bases and 4 bases, with 11 bases remaining between them. CDR3 amino acids: CASSLRRGPTEAFF. CDR3 in DNA: TGTGCCAGCAGTTTACGGAGGGGTCCCACTGAAGCTTTCTTT.

The count of this clone is one. The chain couples TRBV3-1 (or the pseudogene TRBV3-2) to TRBJ2-3; a possible D gene is TRBD1 (6 bases). V lost 5 bases to trimming and J lost 4 bases, with 13 bases between them. The CDR3 covers 14 residues. Germline lookup yields CDR1 LGHDT and CDR2 YNNKEL (reference sequence). Written as DNA, the CDR3 is TGTGCCAGCAGCTTCTCCAGGGGATCAGATACGCAGTATTTT. Translating it yields CASSFSRGSDTQYF.

The genes are TRBV9 and TRBJ2-1; TRBD2 might be the D (5 bases). Germline CDR1 and CDR2: SGDLS and YYNGEE. The CDR3 consists of 18 residues. The V end lost 0 bases, the J end lost 0 bases, and 16 bases lay between the germline ends. CDR3 bases: TGTGCCAGCAGCGTAGGCCCGCGGTTTGGGAGCTCCTACAATGAGCAGTTCTTC. Protein: CASSVGPRFGSSYNEQFF.

This clone appeared once. The V gene is TRBV3-1 (or the pseudogene TRBV3-2), the J gene TRBJ2-7, with unresolved D. Trimming took 2 bases from V and 7 from J, leaving 12 bases between them. CDR3 length: 13 residues. Germline loops: CDR1 LGHDT, CDR2 YNNKEL (reference sequence). CDR3 amino acids: CASSQPRLGEQYF. For the CDR3, the DNA is TGTGCCAGCAGCCAACCGCGTCTGGGGGAGCAGTACTTC.

This rearrangement joins TRBV14 to TRBJ1-2; 7 bases map to TRBD1. V trimming: 4 bases; J trimming: 4 bases; junction bases outside the gene matches: 9. The CDR3 sequence is 15 residues long. Germline CDR1 and CDR2: SGHDN and FVKESK. As DNA, the CDR3 is TGTGCCAGCAGCCGTTCAGGGGGTTTGTCCTATGGCTACACCTTC. Its protein is CASSRSGGLSYGYTF.

This clone occurred once. CDR3 DNA sequence: TGTGCCAGCAGTTTATGGACAGGGCCCTACAATGAGCAGTTCTTC. Protein product: CASSLWTGPYNEQFF. The gene calls are TRBV28 and TRBJ2-1; 7 bases agree with TRBD1. Trimming cost V 0 bases and J 2 bases; bases outside gene matches: 1. Per germline, CDR1 MDHEN and CDR2 SYDVKM. The CDR3 is 15 amino acids.

CDR3 residues: CASSYGPASYEQYF. Written as DNA, the CDR3 is TGTGCCAGCAGCTACGGACCCGCCTCCTACGAGCAGTACTTC. V gene TRBV13 combines with J gene TRBJ2-7; D ambiguous. Per germline, CDR1 PRHDT and CDR2 FYEKMQ (reference sequence). The V end was cut by 4 bases, the J end by 0 bases, with 10 bases between. The CDR3 is 14 amino acids.

V is TRBV12-2 and J is TRBJ2-1. TRBV12-2 is marked as a pseudogene. This CDR3 comprises 16 residues. CDR3 region: CASRRIAQGPHNEQFF. The DNA of the CDR3 is TGTGCAAGTCGCCGAATTGCCCAGGGACCACACAATGAGCAGTTCTTC.

Here the CDR3 reads CAWSQRSGPAGSPLHF. CDR3 DNA: TGTGCCTGGAGTCAGAGGTCCGGACCTGCGGGCTCACCCCTCCACTTT. J is TRBJ1-6 and V is TRBV30; D gene uncertain. Trimming removed 2 bases from V and 10 bases from J, with 21 bases in between. CDR3 length: 16 residues. Germline V gene data show CDR1 as GTSNPN and CDR2 as SVGIG (reference sequence).

The gene calls are TRBV27 and TRBJ2-7; 12 bases match TRBD2. This CDR3 has 15 residues. V lost 2 bases to trimming and J lost 3 bases; unmatched junction nucleotides: 2. The V gene's germline CDR1 is MNHEY and CDR2 SMNVEV (reference sequence). The CDR3 DNA follows: TGTGCCAGCAGTTTAGGGACTAGCGGGTTCTACGAGCAGTACTTC. Protein product: CASSLGTSGFYEQYF.

This chain joins TRBV6-5 and TRBJ2-4, with a tentative D call TRBD1 (6 bases). Germline-derived CDR1 and CDR2 are MNHEY and SVGAGI. With 2 bases removed from V and 9 bases from J, the gap between germline ends came to 14 bases. This CDR3 has 14 amino acids. The CDR3 DNA reads as TGTGCCAGCAGTTACGTGGGGGCAGGGACCATTCAGTACTTC. Translated: CASSYVGAGTIQYF.